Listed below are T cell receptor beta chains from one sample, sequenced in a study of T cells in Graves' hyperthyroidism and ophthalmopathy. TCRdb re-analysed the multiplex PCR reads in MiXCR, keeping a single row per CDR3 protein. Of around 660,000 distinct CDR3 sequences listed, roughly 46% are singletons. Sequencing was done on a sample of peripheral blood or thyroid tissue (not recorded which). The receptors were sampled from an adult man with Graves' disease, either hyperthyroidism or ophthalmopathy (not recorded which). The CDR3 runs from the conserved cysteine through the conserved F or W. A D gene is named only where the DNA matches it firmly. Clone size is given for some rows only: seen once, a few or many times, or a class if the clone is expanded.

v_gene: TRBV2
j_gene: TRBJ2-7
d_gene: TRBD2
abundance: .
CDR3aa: CASSRGLAGLYEQYF
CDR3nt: TGTGCCAGCAGTAGGGGACTAGCGGGACTCTACGAGCAGTACTTC

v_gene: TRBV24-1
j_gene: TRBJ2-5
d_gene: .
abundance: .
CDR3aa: CATSDWGVETQYF
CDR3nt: TGTGCCACCAGTGATTGGGGGGTCGAGACCCAGTACTTC

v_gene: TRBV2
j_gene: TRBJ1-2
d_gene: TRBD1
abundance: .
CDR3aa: CARSESSGQRNHGYTF
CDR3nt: TGTGCCAGAAGTGAATCTTCGGGACAGAGGAACCATGGCTACACCTTC

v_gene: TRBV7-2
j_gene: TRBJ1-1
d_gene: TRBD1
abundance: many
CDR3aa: CASSQTGGLNTEAFF
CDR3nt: TGTGCCAGCAGCCAGACAGGGGGCTTGAACACTGAAGCTTTCTTT

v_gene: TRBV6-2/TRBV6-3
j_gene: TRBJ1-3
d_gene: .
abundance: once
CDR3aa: CASSSQGRSGNTIYF
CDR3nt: TGTGCCAGCAGTTCTCAGGGCCGCTCTGGAAACACCATATATTTT

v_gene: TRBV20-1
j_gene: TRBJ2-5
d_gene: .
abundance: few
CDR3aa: CSARGPGGDTGRTRESQYF
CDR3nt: TGCAGTGCTAGAGGGCCGGGCGGGGACACGGGCCGAACAAGAGAGTCCCAGTACTTC

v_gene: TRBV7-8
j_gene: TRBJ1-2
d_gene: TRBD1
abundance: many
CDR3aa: CASSLSGTGGLGYTF
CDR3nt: TGTGCCAGCAGCTTGTCCGGGACAGGGGGTCTTGGCTACACCTTC

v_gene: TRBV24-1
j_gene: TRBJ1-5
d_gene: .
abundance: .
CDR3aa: CASIDGFLQPQHF
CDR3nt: TGTGCCAGCATTGATGGCTTTTTGCAGCCCCAGCATTTT

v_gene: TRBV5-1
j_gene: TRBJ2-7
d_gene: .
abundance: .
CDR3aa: CASILGREQYF
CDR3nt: TGCGCCAGCATCTTAGGACGCGAGCAGTACTTC

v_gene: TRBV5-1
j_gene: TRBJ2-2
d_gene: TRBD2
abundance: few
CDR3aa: CASSISGAGGMNTGELFF
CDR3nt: TGCGCCAGCAGCATATCCGGAGCGGGGGGAATGAACACCGGGGAGCTGTTTTTT

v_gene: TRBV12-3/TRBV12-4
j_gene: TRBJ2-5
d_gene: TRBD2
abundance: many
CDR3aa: CASRGTSRQETQYF
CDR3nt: TGTGCCAGCAGAGGGACTAGTCGTCAAGAGACCCAGTACTTC

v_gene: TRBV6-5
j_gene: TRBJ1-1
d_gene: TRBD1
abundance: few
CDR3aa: CASRGDSPKNTEAFF
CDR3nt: TGTGCCAGCAGGGGGGACAGCCCGAAGAACACTGAAGCTTTCTTT

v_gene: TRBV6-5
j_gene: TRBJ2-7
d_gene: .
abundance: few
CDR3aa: CATGQPFPDEQYF
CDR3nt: TGTGCCACTGGACAGCCCTTCCCCGACGAGCAGTACTTC

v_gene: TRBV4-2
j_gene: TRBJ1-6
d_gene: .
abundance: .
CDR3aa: CASSQTGVGDSPLHF
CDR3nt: TGTGCCAGCAGCCAGACCGGGGTAGGAGATTCACCCCTCCACTTT

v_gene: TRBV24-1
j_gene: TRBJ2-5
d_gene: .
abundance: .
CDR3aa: CATSDRRGSMETQYF
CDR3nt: TGTGCCACCAGTGATAGGAGGGGGTCGATGGAGACCCAGTACTTC

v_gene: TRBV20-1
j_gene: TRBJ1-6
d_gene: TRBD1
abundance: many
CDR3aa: CSASGQRNSPLHF
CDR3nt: TGCAGTGCCTCGGGACAGCGTAATTCACCCCTCCACTTT

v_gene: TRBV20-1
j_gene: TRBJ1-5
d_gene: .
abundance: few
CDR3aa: CSAQGLAQPQHF
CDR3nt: TGCAGTGCTCAGGGGTTGGCTCAGCCCCAGCATTTT

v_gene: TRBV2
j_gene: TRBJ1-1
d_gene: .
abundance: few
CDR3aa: CASSVLTSGTTEAFF
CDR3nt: TGTGCCAGCAGCGTCCTAACTTCAGGGACCACTGAAGCTTTCTTT

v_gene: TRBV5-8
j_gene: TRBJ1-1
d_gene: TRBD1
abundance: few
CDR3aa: CASSSTRDRGRAEAFF
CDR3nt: TGTGCCAGCAGCTCGACGAGGGACAGGGGGAGGGCTGAAGCTTTCTTT

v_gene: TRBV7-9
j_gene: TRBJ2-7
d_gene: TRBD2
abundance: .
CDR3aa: CASSYRTSGSYEQYF
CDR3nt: TGTGCCAGCAGCTACCGGACTAGCGGCTCCTACGAGCAGTACTTC

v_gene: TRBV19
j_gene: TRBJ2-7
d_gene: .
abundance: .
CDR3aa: CASSRQTMDEQNF
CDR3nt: TGTGCCAGTAGTCGGCAGACTATGGACGAGCAGAACTTC

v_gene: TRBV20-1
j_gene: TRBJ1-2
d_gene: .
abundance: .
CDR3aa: CSAREGYDGYTF
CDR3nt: TGCAGTGCTAGGGAGGGTTATGATGGCTACACCTTC

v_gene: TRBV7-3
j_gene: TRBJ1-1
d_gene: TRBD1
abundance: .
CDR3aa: CASSLGGQGPTEAFF
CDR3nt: TGTGCCAGCAGCTTGGGGGGACAGGGCCCCACTGAAGCTTTCTTT

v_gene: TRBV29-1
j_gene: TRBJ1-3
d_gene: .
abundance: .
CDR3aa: CSSTTASGNTIYF
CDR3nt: TGCAGCTCAACGACAGCCTCTGGAAACACCATATATTTT

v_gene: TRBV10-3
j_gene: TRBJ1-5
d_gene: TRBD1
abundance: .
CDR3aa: CAISVTGVGNQPQHF
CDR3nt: TGTGCCATCAGTGTTACAGGGGTTGGCAATCAGCCCCAGCATTTT

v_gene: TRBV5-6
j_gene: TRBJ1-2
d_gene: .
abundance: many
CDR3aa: CASSLGRVGYTF
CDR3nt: TGTGCCAGCAGCTTGGGAAGGGTCGGCTACACCTTC

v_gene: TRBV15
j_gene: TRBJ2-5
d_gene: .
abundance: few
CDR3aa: CATSRGGGETQYF
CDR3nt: TGTGCCACCAGTCGAGGGGGTGGTGAGACCCAGTACTTC

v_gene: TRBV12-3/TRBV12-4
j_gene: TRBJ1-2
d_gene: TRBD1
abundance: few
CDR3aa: CASSFQGTASYGYTF
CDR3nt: TGTGCCAGCAGTTTCCAAGGGACAGCCAGCTATGGCTACACCTTC

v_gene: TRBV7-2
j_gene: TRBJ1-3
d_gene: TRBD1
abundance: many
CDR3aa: CASSLDQGASGNTIYF
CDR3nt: TGTGCCAGCAGCTTAGACCAGGGGGCCTCTGGAAACACCATATATTTT

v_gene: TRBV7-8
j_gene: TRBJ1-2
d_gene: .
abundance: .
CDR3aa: CASRPTGLGGYTF
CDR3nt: TGTGCCAGCAGACCCACAGGGCTTGGTGGCTACACCTTC

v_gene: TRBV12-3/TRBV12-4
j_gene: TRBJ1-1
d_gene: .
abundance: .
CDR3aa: CASRKARTEAFF
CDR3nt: TGTGCCAGCAGAAAAGCAAGGACTGAAGCTTTCTTT

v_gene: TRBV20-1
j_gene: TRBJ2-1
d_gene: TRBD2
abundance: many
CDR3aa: CSARTSGRTQFF
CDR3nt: TGCAGTGCCCGGACTAGCGGGAGGACTCAGTTCTTC

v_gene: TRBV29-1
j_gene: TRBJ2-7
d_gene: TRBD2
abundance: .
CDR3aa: CSVTSGKAYEQYF
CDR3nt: TGCAGCGTGACTAGCGGGAAGGCCTACGAGCAGTACTTC

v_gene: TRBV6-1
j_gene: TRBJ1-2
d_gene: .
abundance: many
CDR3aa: CASSESWTVLGGYTF
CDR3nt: TGTGCCAGCAGTGAATCCTGGACGGTCTTGGGAGGCTACACCTTC

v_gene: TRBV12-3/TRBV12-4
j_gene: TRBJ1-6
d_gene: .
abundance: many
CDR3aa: CASRSTGPLHF
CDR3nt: TGTGCCAGCAGATCGACTGGACCCCTCCACTTT

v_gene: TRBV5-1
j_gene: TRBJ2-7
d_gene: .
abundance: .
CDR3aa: CASSLANRKAYEQYF
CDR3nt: TGCGCCAGCAGCTTGGCCAACCGAAAGGCCTACGAGCAGTACTTC

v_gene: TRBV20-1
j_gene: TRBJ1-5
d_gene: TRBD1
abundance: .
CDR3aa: CSARDRDRERNQPQHF
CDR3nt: TGCAGTGCTAGAGATCGGGACAGGGAACGCAATCAGCCCCAGCATTTT